This TCR beta chain was recovered during a study of T cell repertoires in cytomegalovirus infection. Study information: Well-studied HLA-B-restricted CMV epitopes were used in the study alongside recently identified HLA-C-restricted ones.

Study results and caveats: Individuals carrying CMV plus the relevant HLA were identified by cumulative frequency of public TCR beta families.

Via MiXCR, TCRdb re-called the reads, giving one row per CDR3 protein. The table records some 900,000 distinct CDR3 sequences, about 30% of them present only once. Turning to this clonotype: Its antigen is unidentified.

V gave up 5 bases and J gave up 2 bases, with 15 bases separating them. Germline CDR1 and CDR2: SGHTA and FQGTGA. The CDR3 is 15 amino acids. This sequence originates from a human donor in good health (CMV status not recorded). Some clones in this sample may be carry-over from other donors' samples. Specimen: cultured CD8+ T cells from PBMCs, collected from culture after CMV antigen stimulation. The rearrangement joins TRBV7-3 to TRBJ1-1; D is perhaps TRBD1 (5 bases). CDR3 sequence: CASSPLGAGNTEAFF. CDR3 nucleotide sequence: TGTGCCAGCAGCCCTCTTGGGGCAGGTAACACTGAAGCTTTCTTT. Looking up the rest from reference TRBV7-3 and TRBJ1-1 gives the full variable domain: GAGVSQTPSNKVTEKGKYVELRCDPISGHTALYWYRQSLGQGPEFLIYFQGTGAADDSGLPNDRFFAVRPEGSVSTLKIQRTERGDSAVYLCASSPLGAGNTEAFFGQGTRLTVV.